A single sample is the source of the 31 T cell receptor beta chains below, sequenced in a study of T-cell reconstitution after alpha-beta-depleted transplantation in children. It was with unique molecular identifiers that the TCRbeta library was prepared. TCRdb reanalysed the PCR reads using MiXCR and keeps one entry per CDR3 protein. The table includes just under 150,000 distinct CDR3 sequences, 8.8% detected once. The material was PBMCs, mostly from graft donor cells, obtained 180 days after TCRalphabeta/CD19-depleted stem cell transplant. The receptor source for this set is a female patient aged 2 to 10 who had a stem cell transplant for congenital amegakaryocytic thrombocytopenia, so the T cells may come from the graft donor.

V and J are TRBV12-3 or TRBV12-4 and TRBJ2-7; 8 bases fit TRBD2. The CDR3 runs 14 residues. Trimming removed 7 bases from V and 6 bases from J; junction bases left unmatched: 11. The CDR3 here is CASNQPGLVSEQYF. CDR3 nucleotides: TGTGCCAGCAACCAGCCGGGACTAGTATCCGAGCAGTACTTC.

This clonotype was seen at least ten times. The chain links TRBV29-1 to TRBJ1-2; D remains ambiguous. The CDR3 covers 12 residues. Trimming took off 2 bases at V and 7 bases at J, with 11 bases between the two ends. Germline values: CDR1 SQVTM, CDR2 ANQGSEA. The CDR3 here is CSVELSGFGYTF. CDR3 nucleotide sequence: TGCAGCGTTGAACTGTCCGGGTTTGGCTACACCTTC.

The sample holds many counts of this clonotype. The chain uses TRBV20-1 and TRBJ2-1; the D is unclear. The germline V gene encodes CDR1 DFQATT and CDR2 SNEGSKA (reference sequence). There are 11 residues in the CDR3. The V end lost 6 bases, the J end lost 3 bases, and 6 bases lay between the germline ends. The CDR3 here is CSAENYNEQFF. DNA for the CDR3: TGCAGTGCGGAGAACTACAATGAGCAGTTCTTC.

This clonotype occurred many times. This sequence joins TRBV15 and TRBJ2-3, with 12 bases fitting TRBD2. Germline V gene sequence: CDR1 LNHNV, CDR2 YYDKDF (reference sequence). V gave up 3 bases and J gave up 3 bases; unmatched junction bases: 7. CDR3 length: 17 residues. CDR3 coding DNA: TGTGCCACCAGCAGGGGGGGTACTAGCGGGGGGACAGATACGCAGTATTTT. It specifies CATSRGGTSGGTDTQYF.

This clonotype was seen a handful of times. The chain couples TRBV7-2 to TRBJ1-2, with D unclear. The CDR3 totals 16 residues. Looked up from germline, CDR1 is SGHTA and CDR2 is FQGNSA. Trimming stripped 5 bases from V and 2 bases from J, with 18 bases between. The CDR3 loop reads CASSPLPTWSNYGYTF. DNA for the CDR3: TGTGCCAGCAGCCCTCTACCCACATGGTCCAACTATGGCTACACCTTC.

This clonotype was counted ten times or more. V and J are TRBV28 and TRBJ1-5; D not resolved. There are 15 residues in the CDR3. Germline-derived CDR1 and CDR2 are MDHEN and SYDVKM. Trimming shortened V by 3 bases and J by 0 bases, and 9 bases separated the two germline ends. Written as DNA, the CDR3 is TGTGCCAGCAGTTTGACAAGATATAGCAATCAGCCCCAGCATTTT. Protein sequence: CASSLTRYSNQPQHF.

The chain joins TRBV2 to TRBJ2-3; 16 bases map to TRBD2. This CDR3 is 16 amino acids long. V was clipped by 6 bases and J by 8 bases; unmatched bases: 8. Per germline, CDR1 SNHLY and CDR2 FYNNEI. CDR3 sequence (DNA): TGTGCCAGCAGGGAAACCGGGACTAGCGGGGGGGGTACGCAGTATTTT. Translating it yields CASRETGTSGGGTQYF.

This clonotype has a count of ten or more. CDR3: CSVEDPSGEYNEQFF. The CDR3 DNA follows: TGCAGCGTTGAAGACCCCAGCGGGGAGTACAATGAGCAGTTCTTC. The chain links TRBV29-1 to TRBJ2-1, with 7 bases identical to TRBD2. Germline trimming cut 0 bases from V and 4 bases from J; bases unmatched to any gene: 6. Germline CDR1 and CDR2: SQVTM and ANQGSEA. This CDR3 contains 15 residues.

This clonotype was recorded at least ten times. At one end the junction does not follow the germline gene, possibly because of a read error. V is TRBV5-6 and J is TRBJ2-7; maybe TRBD2 (5 bases). The CDR3 loop spans 15 amino acids. The germline CDR1 and CDR2 sequences are SGHDT and YYEEEE. For the CDR3, the DNA is TGTGCCAGCAGCTTGACGCGAAGGGAGACCTACGCGCAGTACTTC. This gives the protein CASSLTRRETYAQYF.

This clonotype came up a few times. The chain is built from TRBV5-8 and TRBJ2-5, with 9 bases lining up with TRBD2. The germline CDR1 and CDR2 sequences are SGHTS and YDEGEE. There are 14 residues in the CDR3. V lost 4 bases and J lost 5; bases outside the gene matches: 6. The CDR3 reads CASSPGLALETQYF. CDR3 sequence (DNA): TGTGCCAGCAGCCCGGGACTAGCTTTGGAGACCCAGTACTTC.

This chain connects TRBV12-3 or TRBV12-4 to TRBJ2-7, with a tentative D call TRBD2 (6 bases). Trimming removed 2 bases at V and 2 bases at J, with 10 bases between. This CDR3 spans 14 amino acids. The CDR3 DNA is TGTGCCAGCAGTTTATTCGGGAGTACCTACGAGCAGTACTTC. Its protein is CASSLFGSTYEQYF.

The chain is built from TRBV20-1 and TRBJ1-5; D not certain. The germline V gene has CDR1 DFQATT and CDR2 SNEGSKA (reference sequence). Trimming removed 3 bases from V and 3 bases from J, with 15 bases in between. The CDR3 consists of 15 residues. The CDR3 coding sequence is TGCAGTGCTAGGAGAGGCCCCAACGCCAATCAGCCCCAGCATTTT. Encoded protein: CSARRGPNANQPQHF.

This clonotype was recorded many times. The rearrangement uses TRBV10-3 and TRBJ2-2, with TRBD1 identical over 9 bases. Germline assignment: CDR1 ENHRY and CDR2 SYGVKD. This CDR3 comprises 13 residues. V trimming: 10 bases; J trimming: 5 bases; junction bases outside the gene matches: 5. The CDR3 loop is CATGTGFTGELFF. CDR3 DNA sequence: TGTGCCACGGGGACAGGGTTTACCGGGGAGCTGTTTTTT.

This clonotype appeared many times. The chain couples TRBV15 to TRBJ1-5; a weak D match, TRBD1 (6 bases). Germline assignment: CDR1 LNHNV and CDR2 YYDKDF (reference sequence). CDR3 length: 17 amino acids. The V and J ends lost 0 bases and 2 bases respectively, with 14 bases between them. The CDR3, as DNA: TGTGCCACCAGCAGAGATCTGGGGGGCCAGGGCAATCAGCCCCAGCATTTT. The encoded protein is CATSRDLGGQGNQPQHF.

This clonotype was detected many times. V and J are TRBV7-9 and TRBJ2-1; TRBD2 matches 7 bases. J was trimmed by 2 bases and V by 2 bases; bases with no gene match: 9. This CDR3 comprises 17 residues. CDR1 is SEHNR, CDR2 FQNEAQ, per germline (reference sequence). The CDR3 region is CASSLIGLGGAYNEQFF. In DNA, the CDR3 is TGTGCCAGCAGCTTAATAGGGCTGGGAGGGGCCTACAATGAGCAGTTCTTC.

This clonotype showed up many times. The chain is built from TRBV28 and TRBJ2-3; D unresolved. The germline V gene has CDR1 MDHEN and CDR2 SYDVKM. V was pared by 4 bases and J by 3 bases, with 2 bases between. The CDR3 is 11 residues long. The CDR3 DNA reads TGTGCCAGCAGTTGGACAGATACGCAGTATTTT. It specifies CASSWTDTQYF.

This clonotype has just a few counts. The chain has TRBV20-1 and TRBJ2-7; no clear D. Germline V gene data show CDR1 as DFQATT and CDR2 as SNEGSKA (reference sequence). The CDR3 has 11 residues. Between the trimmed V and J ends, which lost 3 bases and 6 bases, there was a span of 9 bases. As DNA, the CDR3 is TGCAGTGCTAGTGCCCGCATCGAGCAGTACTTC. Translating gives CSASARIEQYF.

CDR3 bases: TGTGCCTCCTGCCGGGACAGAACTGGGGCCAACGTCCTGACTTTC. Its translation: CASCRDRTGANVLTF. The genes are TRBV3-1 and TRBJ2-6, with TRBD1 matching over 7 bases. V lost 11 bases, J lost 2 bases, and 9 bases stayed unmatched. The CDR3 runs to 15 residues. From germline, CDR1 is LGHDT and CDR2 YNNKEL (reference sequence).

This clonotype was picked up a small number of times. The rearrangement uses TRBV3-1 and TRBJ2-1; D may be TRBD2 (7 bases). Per the germline V gene, CDR1 is LGHDT and CDR2 is YNNKEL (reference sequence). This CDR3 is 18 amino acids long. Trimming shortened V by 5 bases and J by 0 bases, and 20 bases separated the two germline ends. The CDR3 DNA reads as TGTGCCAGCAGCGACACGGGGGGCCCCAGCCCCTCCTACAATGAGCAGTTCTTC. Its protein is CASSDTGGPSPSYNEQFF.

The gene calls are TRBV2 and TRBJ2-3; 12 bases agree with TRBD2. Germline V CDR1 and CDR2: SNHLY, FYNNEI. V gave up 11 bases and J gave up 3 bases; unmatched junction bases: 18. The CDR3 has 18 residues. CDR3 residues: CALSAGLAGTIGTDTQYF. CDR3 DNA: TGTGCCCTCAGTGCGGGACTAGCGGGCACCATTGGGACAGATACGCAGTATTTT.

This clonotype was seen a handful of times. The chain is built from TRBV5-1 and TRBJ2-5, with 7 nucleotides matching TRBD2. The CDR3 spans 15 residues. The germline gives CDR1 SGHRS, CDR2 YFSETQ. V dropped 7 bases and J dropped 1; count of bases not matched to a gene: 10. The CDR3 here is CASAPKAGFQETQYF. The CDR3, as DNA: TGCGCCAGCGCTCCCAAAGCGGGGTTCCAAGAGACCCAGTACTTC.

The sample holds many counts of this clonotype. The rearrangement joins TRBV7-9 to TRBJ1-1, with D unresolved. Germline V gives CDR1 SEHNR, CDR2 FQNEAQ (reference sequence). Trimming pared 7 bases from V and 3 bases from J, leaving 12 bases between. There are 13 residues in the CDR3. The CDR3: CASITGLDTEAFF. The CDR3 bases are TGTGCCAGCATAACCGGGTTAGACACTGAAGCTTTCTTT. Based on the CDR3 plus reference TRBV7-9 and TRBJ1-1, the full variable domain is DTGVSQNPRHKITKRGQNVTFRCDPISEHNRLYWYRQTLGQGPEFLTYFQNEAQLEKSRLLSDRFSAERPKGSFSTLEIQRTEQGDSAMYLCASITGLDTEAFFGQGTRLTVV.

This clonotype was recorded many times. The chain couples TRBV29-1 to TRBJ1-1, with a tentative D call TRBD1 (5 bases). The CDR3 extends over 13 amino acids. The V gene's germline CDR1 is SQVTM and CDR2 ANQGSEA. With 4 bases removed from V and 5 bases from J, the gap between germline ends came to 14 bases. CDR3 in amino acids: CSVVLGAETEAFF. The DNA of the CDR3 is TGCAGCGTTGTCCTAGGGGCTGAGACTGAAGCTTTCTTT.

Only a few counts were recorded for this clonotype. The J gene is TRBJ2-3, the V gene TRBV5-6; D is perhaps TRBD1 (6 bases). From germline, CDR1 is SGHDT and CDR2 YYEEEE. The V end was cut by 6 bases, the J end by 2 bases, with 19 bases between. The CDR3 extends over 16 amino acids. CDR3: CASTTFVRTDTDTQYF. CDR3 nucleotides: TGTGCCAGCACCACCTTCGTACGGACAGACACAGATACGCAGTATTTT.

The DNA for the CDR3 is TGTGCCAGCAGCCCCGGGCTCTACTCCTACAATGAGCAGTTCTTC. It yields the protein CASSPGLYSYNEQFF. This rearrangement joins TRBV11-3 to TRBJ2-1; no clear D. CDR3 length equals 15 residues. V gave up 5 bases and J gave up 0 bases, with 11 bases separating them. The germline gives CDR1 SGHNT, CDR2 YENEEA. Full variable domain (missing parts from reference TRBV11-3 and TRBJ2-1): EAGVVQSPRYKIIEKKQPVAFWCNPISGHNTLYWYLQNLGQGPELLIRYENEEAVDDSQLPKDRFSAERLKGVDSTLKIQPAELGDSAVYLCASSPGLYSYNEQFFGPGTRLTVL.

The chain links TRBV7-9 to TRBJ1-1; D gene unclear. The CDR3 runs to 15 residues. Germline loops: CDR1 SEHNR, CDR2 FQNEAQ (reference sequence). Trimming removed 4 bases from V and 5 bases from J, with 17 bases in between. The CDR3 region has the DNA TGTGCCAGCAGCTCGACCGGGATTTGGGGAACTGAAGCTTTCTTT. Amino acid sequence: CASSSTGIWGTEAFF. The full variable domain, completed using reference TRBV7-9 and TRBJ1-1, is DTGVSQNPRHKITKRGQNVTFRCDPISEHNRLYWYRQTLGQGPEFLTYFQNEAQLEKSRLLSDRFSAERPKGSFSTLEIQRTEQGDSAMYLCASSSTGIWGTEAFFGQGTRLTVV.

This clonotype has a count of ten or more. The gene calls are TRBV7-7 and TRBJ2-5; TRBD2 might be the D (7 bases). Germline-derived CDR1 and CDR2 are SSHAT and FNYEAQ (reference sequence). The germline V and J ends were trimmed by 6 bases and 4 bases, with 18 bases remaining between them. The CDR3 loop spans 15 amino acids. The CDR3 protein is CASSRLGGAGETQYF. CDR3 bases: TGTGCCAGCAGTCGATTGGGGGGGGCTGGAGAGACCCAGTACTTC.

As concerns this clonotype: The conserved final phenylalanine or tryptophan is absent from the CDR3, which likely points to a read error. The V gene is TRBV29-1, the J gene TRBJ2-1; TRBD1 matches 7 bases. The CDR3 is 12 amino acids. The trim removed 1 base at V and 7 bases at J, leaving 1 base unmatched. Germline lookup yields CDR1 SQVTM and CDR2 ANQGSEA. The CDR3 sequence: CSVEGRGNEQFS. In DNA, the CDR3 is TGCAGCGTTGAAGGCAGGGGGAATGAGCAGTTCTCC.

This clonotype was observed many times. The chain combines TRBV20-1 with TRBJ2-1; 8 bases agree with TRBD2. V was pared by 3 bases and J by 10 bases, with 14 bases of the junction left unmatched. The CDR3 runs to 15 residues. Germline loops: CDR1 DFQATT, CDR2 SNEGSKA (reference sequence). Written as DNA, the CDR3 is TGCAGTGCTAGTGTCGGCCCGGGGGGGATGAAGGAGCAGTTCTTC. Its translation: CSASVGPGGMKEQFF.

This chain uses TRBV7-2 with TRBJ2-7; D may be TRBD2 (6 bases). In germline, CDR1 is SGHTA, CDR2 FQGNSA. The germline V and J ends were trimmed by 1 base and 4 bases, with 14 bases remaining between them. This CDR3 is 15 amino acids long. The chain's CDR3 is CASSLGAGPHYEQYF. DNA of the CDR3: TGTGCCAGCAGCTTAGGGGCGGGACCTCATTACGAGCAGTACTTC.

This clonotype was counted many times. The V gene is TRBV20-1, the J gene TRBJ1-1; D call uncertain. Germline CDR1 and CDR2: DFQATT and SNEGSKA (reference sequence). Deletions cut 1 base from V and 1 base from J, with 10 bases between. The CDR3 loop spans 14 amino acids. CDR3 sequence: CSARVDTGNTEAFF. The CDR3 coding sequence is TGCAGTGCTAGAGTAGATACGGGGAACACTGAAGCTTTCTTT.